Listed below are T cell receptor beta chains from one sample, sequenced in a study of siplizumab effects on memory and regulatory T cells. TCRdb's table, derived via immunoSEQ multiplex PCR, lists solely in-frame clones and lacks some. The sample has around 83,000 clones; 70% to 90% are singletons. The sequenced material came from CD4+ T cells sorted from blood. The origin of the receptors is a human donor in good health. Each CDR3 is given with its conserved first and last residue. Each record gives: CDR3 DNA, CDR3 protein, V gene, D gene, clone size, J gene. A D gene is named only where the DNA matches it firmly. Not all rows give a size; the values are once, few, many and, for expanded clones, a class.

cdr3_nt: TGTGCCAGCAGCCTTCGACAGAGGTCGGAGACCCAGTACTTC
cdr3_aa: CASSLRQRSETQYF
v_call: TRBV9
d_call: .
clone_size: .
j_call: TRBJ2-5

cdr3_nt: TGTGCCAGCAGTGAACAGCCTAGCGTAAGCTCCTACAATGAGCAGTTCTTC
cdr3_aa: CASSEQPSVSSYNEQFF
v_call: TRBV2
d_call: .
clone_size: .
j_call: TRBJ2-1

cdr3_nt: TGTGCCAGCAGTTCCGGGACAGGGGGTTCCTACAATGAGCAGTTCTTC
cdr3_aa: CASSSGTGGSYNEQFF
v_call: TRBV6-5
d_call: TRBD1
clone_size: .
j_call: TRBJ2-1

cdr3_nt: TGCAGCGTTGAAGATCGGACAGGGGGCACAGATACGCAGTATTTT
cdr3_aa: CSVEDRTGGTDTQYF
v_call: TRBV29-1
d_call: TRBD1
clone_size: .
j_call: TRBJ2-3

cdr3_nt: TGTGCCAGCAGCCCGGGGACAGGGGTTGCCACCGGGGAGCTGTTTTTT
cdr3_aa: CASSPGTGVATGELFF
v_call: TRBV5-6
d_call: TRBD1
clone_size: .
j_call: TRBJ2-2

cdr3_nt: TGCGCCAGCAGCTCACAGGGTGGGGCTGAAGCTTTCTTT
cdr3_aa: CASSSQGGAEAFF
v_call: TRBV5-1
d_call: .
clone_size: .
j_call: TRBJ1-1

cdr3_nt: TGTGCCAGCAGCTTTGCGAGGGGAACCGGGGAGCTGTTTTTT
cdr3_aa: CASSFARGTGELFF
v_call: TRBV7-2
d_call: .
clone_size: .
j_call: TRBJ2-2

cdr3_nt: TGTGCCAGCTGGCGGGGGCGAACTGAAGCTTTCTTT
cdr3_aa: CASWRGRTEAFF
v_call: TRBV6-5
d_call: .
clone_size: .
j_call: TRBJ1-1

cdr3_nt: TGTGCCAGCAGCTTAAGGACAGGCTGGAACACTGAAGCTTTCTTT
cdr3_aa: CASSLRTGWNTEAFF
v_call: TRBV11-2
d_call: TRBD1
clone_size: once
j_call: TRBJ1-1

cdr3_nt: TGTGCCAGCACCAATCCCGGGACGGGTAACTATGGCTACACCTTC
cdr3_aa: CASTNPGTGNYGYTF
v_call: TRBV6-1
d_call: .
clone_size: .
j_call: TRBJ1-2